This is a list of T cell receptor beta chains from one sample in a study of blood T cell repertoires in COVID-19. Here immunoSEQ multiplex PCR was the method, and the copy in TCRdb shows in-frame clones only, minus some. The profile shows some 230,000 clones, around 84% of them singletons. The sample comprised peripheral blood. Source of these receptors: a woman aged 60 to 75 who had recovered from COVID-19. Both conserved end residues are part of each CDR3. A D gene is named only where the DNA matches it firmly. A row's size may be missing; if present it is once, few, many or a size class.

length: 15
D: -
size: -
V: TRBV9
J: TRBJ2-2
CDR3: CASSVSGLGGGELFF
DNA: TGTGCCAGCAGCGTCTCCGGGCTGGGAGGCGGGGAGCTGTTTTTT

length: 15
D: TRBD1
size: -
V: TRBV2
J: TRBJ2-1
CDR3: CASSEDRSSYNEQFF
DNA: TGTGCCAGCAGTGAGGACAGGAGCTCCTACAATGAGCAGTTCTTC

length: 14
D: -
size: -
V: TRBV19
J: TRBJ1-3
CDR3: CASSIRGSGNTIYF
DNA: TGTGCCAGTAGTATCCGGGGATCTGGAAACACCATATATTTT

length: 13
D: TRBD1
size: -
V: TRBV6-5
J: TRBJ1-2
CDR3: CASSYLAGGGYTF
DNA: TGTGCCAGCAGTTACCTGGCAGGGGGCGGCTACACCTTC

length: 16
D: TRBD2
size: -
V: TRBV9
J: TRBJ2-1
CDR3: CASSVASGGTYNEQFF
DNA: TGTGCCAGCAGCGTAGCTAGCGGGGGGACATACAATGAGCAGTTCTTC

length: 14
D: -
size: few
V: TRBV6-2/TRBV6-3
J: TRBJ1-1
CDR3: CASSYSISSTEAFF
DNA: TGTGCCAGCAGTTACTCGATTTCGAGCACTGAAGCTTTCTTT

length: 15
D: TRBD1
size: -
V: TRBV4-1
J: TRBJ1-6
CDR3: CASSQENRGGSPLHF
DNA: TGCGCCAGCAGCCAAGAAAACAGGGGTGGCTCACCCCTCCACTTT

length: 16
D: -
size: -
V: TRBV6-6
J: TRBJ1-5
CDR3: CASSYSWGASNQPQHF
DNA: TGTGCCAGCAGTTACTCGTGGGGAGCCAGCAATCAGCCCCAGCATTTT

length: 13
D: -
size: -
V: TRBV27
J: TRBJ1-5
CDR3: CASKKAGGQPQHF
DNA: TGTGCCAGCAAAAAAGCGGGGGGCCAGCCCCAGCATTTT

length: 15
D: TRBD1
size: -
V: TRBV10-3
J: TRBJ1-2
CDR3: CAISESVTGVYGYTF
DNA: TGTGCCATCAGTGAGTCGGTGACAGGGGTCTATGGCTACACCTTC

length: 15
D: -
size: -
V: TRBV5-6
J: TRBJ1-5
CDR3: CASSNWGGNHQPQHF
DNA: TGTGCCAGCAGTAACTGGGGAGGGAATCATCAGCCCCAGCATTTT

length: 15
D: -
size: -
V: TRBV9
J: TRBJ1-5
CDR3: CASSIDSALNQPQHF
DNA: TGTGCCAGCAGCATCGACAGTGCCCTCAATCAGCCCCAGCATTTT

length: 13
D: TRBD1
size: -
V: TRBV7-9
J: TRBJ1-2
CDR3: CASSFGQAYGYTF
DNA: TGTGCCAGCAGCTTTGGACAGGCGTATGGCTACACCTTC